This paragraph covers one T cell receptor (beta chain) sequence. The clone's antigen remains unknown. Per-nucleotide qualities are absent, and no much larger clonotype sits a single base away. Focal radiation therapy combined with CTLA-4 blockade (ipilimumab) was tested in patients with chemo-refractory metastatic non-small-cell lung cancer. V is clipped by 0 bases and J by 9 bases, and the sequence between their germline boundaries is 6 bases long. According to the germline V gene (reference sequence), CDR1 reads MNHNY and CDR2 reads SVGAGI. The CDR3 contains 11 residues, cysteine and phenylalanine counted. The entry retains the CDR3 DNA only, 33 bases that are in frame from base 1. This record comes from a study of radiotherapy plus CTLA-4 blockade in lung cancer (dated by TCRdb to between 2018 and 2020). Background for the entire study: Objective responses occurred in approximately 17% of enrolled patients, and around 30% achieved disease control.

The library was built by means of the immunoSEQ multiplex PCR assay. Sourced from immuneACCESS, this table was stored by TCRdb with only in-frame sequences that have V and J called. A share of the clones is absent; for the studies checked, an unresolved V gene accounts for under half, and the remainder has no known explanation. Counted in this sample were some 32,000 clones; roughly four fifths of them appeared once. The ten largest clonotypes hold around 23% of the sample. Results the study describes overall, beyond this receptor: Early dynamic changes in blood T cell clones, together with increased serum interferon-beta after radiation, were reported as the strongest predictors of response. TCR clones derived from tumors expanded in peripheral blood after treatment with radiotherapy and ipilimumab.

The chain links TRBV6-6 with TRBJ2-7; possibly the D gene is TRBD1, per 6 matching bases. The sequencing used peripheral blood, collected from a patient treated with radiotherapy plus ipilimumab. This receptor was obtained from a human donor with non-small cell lung cancer that progressed on radiotherapy plus ipilimumab. For the CDR3, the sequence is CASSYSDRQYF. Read as DNA, the sequence is TGTGCCAGCAGTTACTCGGACAGGCAGTACTTC.